These 10 T cell receptor beta chains share one sample of origin, sequenced in a study of blood T cell repertoires in COVID-19 (dated by TCRdb to between 2020 and 2021). The library was generated by the immunoSEQ multiplex PCR assay. TCRdb mirrors the immuneACCESS table, restricted to in-frame sequences. Some clones are absent from its copies; in checked studies, under half trace to an unresolved V gene, and the reason for the others is unknown. Counted in this sample were fewer than 150,000 clones; more than 70% of them appeared once. The ten largest clones capture around 5.5% of the sample. The specimen sequenced was peripheral blood. These TCRs come from an older woman with COVID-19, enrolled during active disease.

This chain links TRBV3-1 (or the pseudogene TRBV3-2) with TRBJ1-2; D is possibly TRBD1 (5 bases). The CDR3 length is 14 residues. Between the trimmed V and J ends, which lost 0 bases and 3 bases, there was a span of 8 bases. The germline V gene has CDR1 LGHDT and CDR2 YNNKEL (reference sequence). The CDR3 loop is CASSQEAQDYGYTF. The CDR3 nucleotides read TGTGCCAGCAGCCAAGAGGCACAGGACTATGGCTACACCTTC.

The rearrangement links TRBV4-3 to TRBJ2-1; TRBD2 matches at 9 bases. The CDR3 spans 17 residues. V shed 4 bases and J 9 bases; nucleotides not matched to a gene: 16. The germline V gene encodes CDR1 LGHNA and CDR2 YSLEER. The CDR3 nucleotides are TGCGCCAGCAGCCTTACGTCCGGGAGCGGGGGGACTATTGAGCAGTTCTTC. The encoded protein is CASSLTSGSGGTIEQFF.

The V gene is TRBV9, the J gene TRBJ2-3; 8 bases align to TRBD2. The CDR3 contains 14 residues. CDR1 and CDR2 (germline): SGDLS, YYNGEE. J gave up 4 bases and V 0 bases, and 1 base lay outside the gene matches. The CDR3 is CASSVAGGADTQYF. CDR3 coding DNA: TGTGCCAGCAGCGTAGCGGGGGGGGCAGATACGCAGTATTTT.

CDR3 sequence: CASSPHSTGVNTEAFF. CDR3 bases: TGTGCCAGCAGCCCTCATTCGACAGGGGTGAACACTGAAGCTTTCTTT. The J gene is TRBJ1-1, the V gene TRBV9; 8 bases map to TRBD1. V lost 4 bases and J lost 0; bases outside the gene matches: 8. The CDR3 has 16 amino acids. Looked up from germline, CDR1 is SGDLS and CDR2 is YYNGEE.

The CDR3 DNA reads TGTGCCAGTAGTCGTCACGGACAGGGGGCGCTTTATGGGGCTGAAGCTTTCTTT. The encoded protein is CASSRHGQGALYGAEAFF. The chain employs TRBV19 and TRBJ1-1, with 11 bases that match TRBD1. This CDR3 has 18 residues. CDR1 is LNHDA and CDR2 is SQIVND in the germline V gene (reference sequence). V was pared by 5 bases and J by 6 bases, with 17 bases of the junction left unmatched.

V gene TRBV4-3 combines with J gene TRBJ2-2; 10 bases are shared with TRBD2. The CDR3 runs 16 residues. Unmatched junction bases numbered 2, after V lost 0 bases and J lost 4 bases. Germline V CDR1 and CDR2: LGHNA, YSLEER. CDR3 region: CASSQEASGGTGELFF. The CDR3 nucleotides read TGCGCCAGCAGCCAAGAGGCTAGCGGGGGCACCGGGGAGCTGTTTTTT.

J is TRBJ1-3 and V is TRBV6-6, with TRBD1 as a possible D gene (6 bases). Trimming stripped 7 bases from V and 2 bases from J, with 12 bases between. This CDR3 spans 14 amino acids. Germline V gene data show CDR1 as MNHNY and CDR2 as SVGAGI (reference sequence). CDR3: CASNQGITGNTIYF. The CDR3 DNA follows: TGTGCCAGCAATCAGGGGATAACTGGAAACACCATATATTTT.

V gene TRBV18 combines with J gene TRBJ2-5; D may be TRBD2 (5 bases). The CDR3 contains 13 residues. The germline CDR1 and CDR2 sequences are KGHSH and LQKENI. Trimming cost V 1 base and J 7 bases, with 10 bases left between them. CDR3 nucleotide sequence: TGTGCCAGCTCACCACAGCAAGAGGGGACCCAGTACTTC. Translating it yields CASSPQQEGTQYF.

The rearrangement joins TRBV25-1 to TRBJ1-2; 11 bases are a match to TRBD1. This CDR3 is 15 amino acids long. The V gene's germline CDR1 is MGHDK and CDR2 SYGVNS. With 3 bases clipped from V and 4 bases from J, the junction kept 4 bases outside the gene matches. CDR3 bases: TGTGCCAGCAGTGACCCGGGACAGGGGGGCTATGGCTACACCTTC. Translating gives CASSDPGQGGYGYTF.

V usage is TRBV5-1 and J usage is TRBJ2-2; 9 positions agree with TRBD2. V shed 8 bases, J shed 3 bases, and the junction held 5 bases outside the gene matches. Germline CDR1 reads SGHRS; CDR2 reads YFSETQ. The CDR3 runs 14 residues. DNA of the CDR3: TGCGCCAGTAGACTAGCGGCCGACACCGGGGAGCTGTTTTTT. Protein sequence: CASRLAADTGELFF.